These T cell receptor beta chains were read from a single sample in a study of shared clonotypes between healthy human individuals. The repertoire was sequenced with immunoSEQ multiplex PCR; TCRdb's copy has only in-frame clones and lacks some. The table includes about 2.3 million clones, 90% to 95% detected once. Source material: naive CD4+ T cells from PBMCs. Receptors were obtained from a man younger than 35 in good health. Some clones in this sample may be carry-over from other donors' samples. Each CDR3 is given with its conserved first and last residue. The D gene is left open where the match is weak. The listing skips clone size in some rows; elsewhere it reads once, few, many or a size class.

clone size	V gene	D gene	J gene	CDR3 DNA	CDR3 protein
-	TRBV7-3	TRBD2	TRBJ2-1	TGTGCCAGCAGCTTTCGACTAGCGGAAACCAGGGTGTTCTTC	CASSFRLAETRVFF
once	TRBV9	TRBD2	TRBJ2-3	TGTGCCAGCAGCGCAATAGCGGGGGCCGATACGCAGTATTTT	CASSAIAGADTQYF
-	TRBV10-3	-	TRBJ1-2	TGTGCCATCACCGAAGGGGAGGCTTATGGCTACACCTTC	CAITEGEAYGYTF
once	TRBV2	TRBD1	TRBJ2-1	TGTGCCAGCACGCGCCGGCCACTACAGGGGAATGAGCAGTTCTTC	CASTRRPLQGNEQFF
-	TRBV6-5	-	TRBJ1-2	TGTGCCAGCAGTTACTCGACCCGGGCAGCTCGGGGCTACACCTTC	CASSYSTRAARGYTF
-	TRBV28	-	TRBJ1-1	TGTGCCAGCAGCCTCGTACGGGTCGGTGAAGCTTTCTTT	CASSLVRVGEAFF
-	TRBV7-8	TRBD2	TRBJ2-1	TGTGCCAGCAGCGAGCGGGAGGGGTACAATGAGCAGTTCTTC	CASSEREGYNEQFF
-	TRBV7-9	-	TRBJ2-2	TGTGCCAGCACCCCCCGCCGGGAGCTGTTTTTT	CASTPRRELFF
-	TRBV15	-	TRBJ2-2	TGTGCCACCAGCAGAGTTTTATCAGGCACCGGGGAGCTGTTTTTT	CATSRVLSGTGELFF
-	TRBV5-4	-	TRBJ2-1	TGTGCCAGCAGCTTGGACTCCTACAATGAGCAGTTCTTC	CASSLDSYNEQFF
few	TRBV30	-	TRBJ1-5	TGTGCCTGGAGTTTGGACCTCAATCAGCCCCAGCATTTT	CAWSLDLNQPQHF
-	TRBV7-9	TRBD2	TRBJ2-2	TGTGCCAGCAGCTTATCTACTAGCGGTCCGAACACCGGGGAGCTGTTTTTT	CASSLSTSGPNTGELFF
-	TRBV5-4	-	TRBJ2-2	TGTGCCAGCAGCTATATATGGAACACCGGGGAGCTGTTTTTT	CASSYIWNTGELFF
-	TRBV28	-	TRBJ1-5	TGTGCCAGCAGTCCTATCAATCAGCCCCAGCATTTT	CASSPINQPQHF
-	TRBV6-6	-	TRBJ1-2	TGTGCCAGCAGCCCCGAGGGCGGGGGTGGCTACACCTTC	CASSPEGGGGYTF
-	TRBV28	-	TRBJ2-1	TGTGCCAGCAGTGATGAATTCCCGGGGCGGGGCAATGAGCAGTTCTTC	CASSDEFPGRGNEQFF
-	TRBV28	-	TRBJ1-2	TGTGCCAGCAGTCTACAGGAGTATGGCTACACCTTC	CASSLQEYGYTF
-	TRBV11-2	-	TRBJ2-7	TGTGCCAGCAGCTTAAAGTTAGGGGACGTCTCCTACGAGCAGTACTTC	CASSLKLGDVSYEQYF
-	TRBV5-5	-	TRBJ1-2	TGTGCCAGCAGCTTGGACCCTAACTATGGCTACACCTTC	CASSLDPNYGYTF
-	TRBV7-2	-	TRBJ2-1	TGTGCCAGCAGCTTAACCGGCTCCTACAATGAGCAGTTCTTC	CASSLTGSYNEQFF
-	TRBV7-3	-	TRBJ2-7	TGTGCCAGCAGCTTAATGCCGGGAGCGGCCTACGAGCAGTACTTC	CASSLMPGAAYEQYF
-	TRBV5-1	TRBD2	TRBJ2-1	TGCGCCAGCAGCTCCGGACTAGCGGACAATGAGCAGTTCTTC	CASSSGLADNEQFF
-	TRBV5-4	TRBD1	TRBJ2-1	TGTGCCAGCAGCTCGGGACAGAGGGACAATGAGCAGTTCTTC	CASSSGQRDNEQFF
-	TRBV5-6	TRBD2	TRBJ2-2	TGTGCCAGCAGCTGGGGACTAGCGGGACGCCCCGGGGAGCTGTTTTTT	CASSWGLAGRPGELFF
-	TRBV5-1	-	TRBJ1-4	TGCGCCAGCAGCTTGACCGCTACTAATGAAAAACTGTTTTTT	CASSLTATNEKLFF